These 4 T cell receptor beta chains came from one sample sequenced in a study of T cells in Graves' hyperthyroidism and ophthalmopathy. Amplification of TCR beta CDR3 regions was performed using RNA transcripts as template. Researchers ran a first-round RT-PCR on the TCR CDR3 using the HTBI primer set. MiXCR, applied by TCRdb to the multiplex PCR reads, yields one record per CDR3 protein. The table records over 250,000 distinct CDR3 sequences, about 20% of them present only once. The sample was blood. These receptors were taken from a man aged 25 to 45 with Graves' ophthalmopathy.

There are many counts of this clonotype. This chain joins TRBV28 and TRBJ1-5; D may be TRBD1 (6 bases). The CDR3 contains 14 residues. Looked up from germline, CDR1 is MDHEN and CDR2 is SYDVKM. V was clipped by 8 bases and J by 6 bases, with 17 bases between them. The CDR3 bases are TGTGCCAGCGTACAGGGAGTAGGTGGTCAGCCCCAGCATTTT. It specifies CASVQGVGGQPQHF. Full variable domain (remainder filled in from reference TRBV28 and TRBJ1-5): DVKVTQSSRYLVKRTGEKVFLECVQDMDHENMFWYRQDPGLGLRLIYFSYDVKMKEKGDIPEGYSVSREKKERFSLILESASTNQTSMYLCASVQGVGGQPQHFGDGTRLSIL.

In this sample, this clonotype turned up many times. The chain is built from TRBV20-1 and TRBJ2-1; tentative D call: TRBD2 (5 bases). The CDR3 spans 11 residues. Trimming took 5 bases from V and 3 from J, leaving 5 bases between them. CDR1 and CDR2 (germline): DFQATT, SNEGSKA (reference sequence). Here the CDR3 reads CSAGLYNEQFF. In nucleotides, the CDR3 is TGCAGTGCTGGACTCTACAATGAGCAGTTCTTC.

The rearrangement links TRBV27 to TRBJ2-7, with 7 bases aligning to TRBD1. Germline CDR1 reads MNHEY; CDR2 reads SMNVEV (reference sequence). This CDR3 contains 12 residues. V shed 8 bases, J shed 2 bases, and the junction held 3 bases outside the gene matches. CDR3 amino acids: CASGDRAYEQYF. DNA for the CDR3: TGTGCCAGCGGCGACAGGGCCTACGAGCAGTACTTC.

This CDR3 is CATSSRGEVSDTQYF. CDR3 coding DNA: TGTGCCACCAGCAGCAGGGGAGAGGTATCAGATACGCAGTATTTT. This chain joins TRBV15 and TRBJ2-3; D possibly corresponds to TRBD1 (6 bases). Looked up from germline, CDR1 is LNHNV and CDR2 is YYDKDF (reference sequence). The CDR3 runs to 15 residues. Deletions cut 3 bases from V and 4 bases from J, with 14 bases between.